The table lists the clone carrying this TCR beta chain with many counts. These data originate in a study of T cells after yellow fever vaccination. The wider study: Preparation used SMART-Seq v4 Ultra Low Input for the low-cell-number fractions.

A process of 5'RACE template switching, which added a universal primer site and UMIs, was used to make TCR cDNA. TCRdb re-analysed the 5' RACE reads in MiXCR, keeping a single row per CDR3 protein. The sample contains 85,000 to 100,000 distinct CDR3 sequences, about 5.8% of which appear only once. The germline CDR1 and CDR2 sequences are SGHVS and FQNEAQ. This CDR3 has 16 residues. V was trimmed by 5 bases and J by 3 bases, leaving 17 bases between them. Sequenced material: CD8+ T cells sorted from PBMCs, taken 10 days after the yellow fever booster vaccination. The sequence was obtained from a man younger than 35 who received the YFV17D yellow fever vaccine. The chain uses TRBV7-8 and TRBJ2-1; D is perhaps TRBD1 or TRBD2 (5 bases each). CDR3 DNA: TGTGCCAGCAGCACCGGGACGAGCGGTTTCTACAATGAGCAGTTCTTC. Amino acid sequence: CASSTGTSGFYNEQFF.